These 26 T cell receptor beta chains were all obtained from the same sample, sequenced in a study of blood T cell repertoires in COVID-19. The assay was immunoSEQ multiplex PCR, and TCRdb's table has in-frame clones only and misses some. The data show a few hundred thousand clones, approximately 84% seen once. Sequencing was done on a sample of PBMCs or T cells enriched from blood (not recorded which). The receptors come from a woman between 45 and 65 years old who had been exposed to COVID-19.

The chain is built from TRBV28 and TRBJ1-1; possibly TRBD1 for D (5 bases). The ends were cut back, 7 bases at V and 4 bases at J, with 13 bases in the middle. Germline values: CDR1 MDHEN, CDR2 SYDVKM. The CDR3 is 13 residues long. The CDR3 spells CASTRFGGTEAFF. The CDR3 nucleotides are TGTGCCAGCACCCGATTCGGGGGCACTGAAGCTTTCTTT.

The chain joins TRBV28 to TRBJ2-7, with 7 bases aligning to TRBD1. V was pared by 7 bases and J by 3 bases, with 12 bases of the junction left unmatched. The CDR3 sequence is 15 residues long. Per germline, CDR1 MDHEN and CDR2 SYDVKM. The CDR3 here is CASIRSGTAHYEQYF. DNA of the CDR3: TGTGCCAGCATTCGATCAGGGACAGCCCACTACGAGCAGTACTTC.

V and J are TRBV6-6 and TRBJ2-2; TRBD2 might be the D (6 bases). The CDR3 spans 14 residues. CDR1 is MNHNY and CDR2 is SVGAGI in the germline V gene (reference sequence). Trimming stripped 7 bases from V and 3 bases from J, with 12 bases between. The CDR3 is CASTRDFHTGELFF. In nucleotides, the CDR3 is TGTGCCAGCACACGGGACTTTCACACCGGGGAGCTGTTTTTT.

This chain uses TRBV5-6 with TRBJ2-5; 13 bases are a match to TRBD2. Trimming took 3 bases from V and 1 from J; bases not matched to a gene: 6. The CDR3 loop spans 17 amino acids. CDR1 is SGHDT and CDR2 is YYEEEE in the germline V gene. CDR3 in amino acids: CASSSITSGGAQETQYF. In nucleotides, the CDR3 is TGTGCCAGCAGCTCTATTACTAGCGGGGGGGCCCAAGAGACCCAGTACTTC.

This clone occurred once. V is TRBV5-6 and J is TRBJ2-6, with 9 bases identical to TRBD1. The trim removed 3 bases at V and 0 bases at J, leaving 4 bases unmatched. This CDR3 has 17 residues. Germline CDR1 is SGHDT and CDR2 is YYEEEE. The CDR3 sequence is CASSWGQGYSGANVLTF. In nucleotides, the CDR3 is TGTGCCAGCAGCTGGGGACAGGGCTACTCTGGGGCCAACGTCCTGACTTTC. The whole variable domain, filled in from reference TRBV5-6 and TRBJ2-6, reads DAGVTQSPTHLIKTRGQQVTLRCSPKSGHDTVSWYQQALGQGPQFIFQYYEEEERQRGNFPDRFSGHQFPNYSSELNVNALLLGDSALYLCASSWGQGYSGANVLTFGAGSRLTVL.

The chain is built from TRBV27 and TRBJ2-5, with 13 bases that match TRBD2. The junction had 9 bases not matched to a gene; V was cut back by 6 bases and J by 5 bases. CDR1 is MNHEY and CDR2 is SMNVEV in the germline V gene (reference sequence). CDR3 size: 16 residues. The CDR3 here is CASSKTSGGFRETQYF. The DNA for the CDR3 is TGTGCCAGCAGCAAGACTAGCGGGGGGTTCCGGGAGACCCAGTACTTC.

This clone occurred once. The same CDR3 can be traced to other DNA sequences in this sample. The V call is TRBV19, the J call TRBJ1-1, with a weak D call TRBD1 (6 bases). CDR1 is LNHDA and CDR2 is SQIVND in the germline V gene (reference sequence). CDR3 size: 13 residues. Trimming left V 5 bases short and J 4 bases short, with 11 bases between. CDR3 sequence reads: CASSSGQTTEAFF. For the CDR3, the DNA is TGTGCCAGTAGTTCGGGACAAACCACTGAAGCTTTCTTT.

The chain combines TRBV28 with TRBJ2-3; TRBD2 matches at 7 bases. CDR3 length equals 17 residues. V lost 3 bases, J lost 2 bases, and 11 bases stayed unmatched. Germline assignment: CDR1 MDHEN and CDR2 SYDVKM. This CDR3 reads CASSFPVPGLSTDTQYF. The CDR3 DNA reads TGTGCCAGCAGTTTCCCCGTCCCGGGACTATCCACAGATACGCAGTATTTT. Based on the CDR3 plus reference TRBV28 and TRBJ2-3, the full variable domain is DVKVTQSSRYLVKRTGEKVFLECVQDMDHENMFWYRQDPGLGLRLIYFSYDVKMKEKGDIPEGYSVSREKKERFSLILESASTNQTSMYLCASSFPVPGLSTDTQYFGPGTRLTVL.

The chain joins TRBV13 to TRBJ2-7; D gene ambiguous. This CDR3 contains 14 residues. Germline CDR1 is PRHDT and CDR2 is FYEKMQ (reference sequence). V was trimmed by 4 bases and J by 3 bases, leaving 13 bases between them. CDR3 amino acids: CASSSRTAYYEQYF. Here the CDR3 DNA reads TGTGCCAGCAGCTCTCGTACAGCTTACTACGAGCAGTACTTC.

The chain couples TRBV7-2 to TRBJ2-5, with TRBD2 matching over 9 bases. Losses at the gene ends were 2 bases for V and 4 bases for J; bases not matched to a gene: 5. CDR3 length: 15 amino acids. CDR1 is SGHTA and CDR2 is FQGNSA in the germline V gene. Here the CDR3 reads CASSLLLAGLETQYF. CDR3 DNA: TGTGCCAGCAGCTTACTTCTAGCGGGGCTAGAGACCCAGTACTTC. Full variable domain (rest looked up from reference TRBV7-2 and TRBJ2-5): GAGVSQSPSNKVTEKGKDVELRCDPISGHTALYWYRQSLGQGLEFLIYFQGNSAPDKSGLPSDRFSAERTGGSVSTLTIQRTQQEDSAVYLCASSLLLAGLETQYFGPGTRLLVL.

The gene calls are TRBV28 and TRBJ2-2; 7 nucleotides agree with TRBD1. With V trimmed by 7 bases and J by 1 base, 6 bases remained unmatched. Germline V CDR1 and CDR2: MDHEN, SYDVKM. The CDR3 sequence is 15 residues long. The CDR3 region is CASTINRGNTGELFF. The CDR3 nucleotides are TGTGCCAGCACCATTAACAGGGGGAACACCGGGGAGCTGTTTTTT.

The rearrangement joins TRBV18 to TRBJ2-1, with 7 bases matching TRBD1. J was trimmed by 7 bases and V by 3 bases; bases with no gene match: 9. Per germline, CDR1 KGHSH and CDR2 LQKENI. This CDR3 comprises 15 residues. For the CDR3, the DNA is TGTGCCAGCTCACCCAGACAGGGAACGAGGAATGAGCAGTTCTTC. This sequence encodes CASSPRQGTRNEQFF.

The chain recombines TRBV11-2 with TRBJ1-6; D ambiguous. The germline gives CDR1 SGHAT, CDR2 FQNNGV. The CDR3 has 16 residues. Trimming stripped 4 bases from V and 13 bases from J, with 23 bases between. The CDR3 is CASSSKRVAGIAPLHF. CDR3 bases: TGTGCCAGCAGCTCGAAACGGGTCGCTGGTATCGCGCCCCTCCACTTT.

The chain combines TRBV6-2 or TRBV6-3 with TRBJ2-3; D is perhaps TRBD1 (6 bases). Trimming cost V 6 bases and J 3 bases, with 16 bases left between them. Germline CDR1 and CDR2: MNHEY and SVGEGT. The CDR3 spans 15 residues. In DNA form, the CDR3 reads TGTGCCAGCAGCCCCGCCAGGGGTTTTACAGATACGCAGTATTTT. Its protein product is CASSPARGFTDTQYF.

The chain has TRBV9 and TRBJ1-2, with D hard to call. Germline V gives CDR1 SGDLS, CDR2 YYNGEE. The germline V and J ends were trimmed by 0 bases and 8 bases, with 20 bases remaining between them. This CDR3 spans 16 amino acids. The CDR3: CASSVVGTDLGRGYTF. In DNA, the CDR3 is TGTGCCAGCAGCGTAGTAGGCACAGATCTTGGTCGGGGCTACACCTTC. Looking up the rest from reference TRBV9 and TRBJ1-2 gives the full variable domain: DSGVTQTPKHLITATGQRVTLRCSPRSGDLSVYWYQQSLDQGLQFLIQYYNGEERAKGNILERFSAQQFPDLHSELNLSSLELGDSALYFCASSVVGTDLGRGYTFGSGTRLTVV.

The rearrangement links TRBV10-3 to TRBJ1-1, with a weak D call TRBD1 (5 bases). Germline V gene lookup returns CDR1 ENHRY and CDR2 SYGVKD. The CDR3 sequence is 12 residues long. V gave up 11 bases and J gave up 11 bases, with 21 bases separating them. The CDR3 DNA reads as TGTGCCCCCCGCAGGGACTCCCTTAGGGCTTTCTTT. It yields the protein CAPRRDSLRAFF.

The chain uses TRBV20-1 and TRBJ1-1, with unresolved D. The germline V gene has CDR1 DFQATT and CDR2 SNEGSKA (reference sequence). This CDR3 region has 14 residues. The germline V and J ends were trimmed by 3 bases and 3 bases, with 14 bases remaining between them. The chain's CDR3 is CSASDPGGDTEAFF. The CDR3 nucleotides read TGCAGTGCTAGTGATCCGGGTGGTGACACTGAAGCTTTCTTT.

This chain joins TRBV7-3 and TRBJ1-2; TRBD1 aligns across 9 bases. J gave up 6 bases and V 4 bases, and 6 bases lay outside the gene matches. Germline V CDR1 and CDR2: SGHTA, FQGTGA. This CDR3 region has 14 residues. Here the CDR3 reads CASSSTGGSHGYTF. As DNA, the CDR3 is TGTGCCAGCAGCTCTACAGGGGGCAGCCATGGCTACACCTTC.

The rearrangement uses TRBV18 and TRBJ1-2, with D perhaps TRBD1 (6 bases). Germline V gene sequence: CDR1 KGHSH, CDR2 LQKENI. The CDR3 consists of 18 residues. V dropped 3 bases and J dropped 2 bases, with 22 bases sitting between them. CDR3 nucleotides: TGTGCCAGCTCACCTATACAGGGCCAGAGGTCTCCAAACTATGGCTACACCTTC. Protein product: CASSPIQGQRSPNYGYTF.

This sequence joins TRBV13 and TRBJ2-7; the match to TRBD1 covers 12 bases. V was pared by 5 bases and J by 5 bases, with 7 bases of the junction left unmatched. Germline CDR1 PRHDT, CDR2 FYEKMQ (reference sequence). This CDR3 contains 15 residues. CDR3 in amino acids: CASSPWGQGANEQYF. The CDR3 DNA follows: TGTGCCAGCAGCCCCTGGGGACAGGGGGCCAACGAGCAGTACTTC.

V is TRBV9 and J is TRBJ1-1; 10 bases map to TRBD1. The germline V gene has CDR1 SGDLS and CDR2 YYNGEE. J was trimmed by 5 bases and V by 3 bases; bases with no gene match: 10. The length of the CDR3 is 16 residues. CDR3 bases: TGTGCCAGCAGCGCCGGGACAGGGGCCCTAGGGACTGAAGCTTTCTTT. Residues: CASSAGTGALGTEAFF.

The chain is built from TRBV5-1 and TRBJ2-3; no firm D call. V lost 0 bases and J lost 1, with 6 bases in between. CDR1 is SGHRS and CDR2 is YFSETQ in the germline V gene. This CDR3 region has 14 residues. The CDR3 here is CASSLGVGTDTQYF. The CDR3 DNA sequence: TGCGCCAGCAGCTTGGGAGTGGGCACAGATACGCAGTATTTT.

The genes are TRBV18 and TRBJ1-5; tentative D call: TRBD1 (6 bases). Trimming removed 4 bases from V and 3 bases from J, with 10 bases in between. The V gene's germline CDR1 is KGHSH and CDR2 LQKENI. This CDR3 has 14 residues. In DNA, the CDR3 is TGTGCCAGCTCACGGGACACGCACAATCAGCCCCAGCATTTT. Protein sequence: CASSRDTHNQPQHF. The whole variable domain, remainder taken from reference TRBV18 and TRBJ1-5, is NAGVMQNPRHLVRRRGQEARLRCSPMKGHSHVYWYRQLPEEGLKFMVYLQKENIIDESGMPKERFSAEFPKEGPSILRIQQVVRGDSAAYFCASSRDTHNQPQHFGDGTRLSIL.

The V and J genes are TRBV5-1 and TRBJ1-2; TRBD1 matches 10 bases. The germline gives CDR1 SGHRS, CDR2 YFSETQ. This CDR3 has 14 residues. The J segment lost 7 bases and the V segment lost 4 bases, leaving 7 bases of the junction unmatched. In DNA, the CDR3 is TGCGCCAGCAGCCCCCGACAGGGGGCCGGTGGCTACACCTTC. It yields the protein CASSPRQGAGGYTF.

There are many counts of this clone. The chain joins TRBV6-2 or TRBV6-3 to TRBJ1-5, with TRBD1 as a possible D gene (6 bases). V shed 5 bases and J shed 2 bases, with 16 bases lying between them. Germline V gene sequence: CDR1 MNHEY, CDR2 SVGEGT. The CDR3 extends over 16 amino acids. The CDR3 protein is CASSPRTVVGNQPQHF. CDR3 DNA: TGTGCCAGCAGTCCGAGGACAGTTGTGGGCAATCAGCCCCAGCATTTT.

The chain has TRBV9 and TRBJ2-5; D may be TRBD1 (5 bases). The germline V gene encodes CDR1 SGDLS and CDR2 YYNGEE. V shed 0 bases and J shed 2 bases, with 5 bases lying between them. The CDR3 is 13 residues long. The CDR3 DNA reads TGTGCCAGCAGCGTAGGACAGCAAGAGACCCAGTACTTC. Translation: CASSVGQQETQYF.